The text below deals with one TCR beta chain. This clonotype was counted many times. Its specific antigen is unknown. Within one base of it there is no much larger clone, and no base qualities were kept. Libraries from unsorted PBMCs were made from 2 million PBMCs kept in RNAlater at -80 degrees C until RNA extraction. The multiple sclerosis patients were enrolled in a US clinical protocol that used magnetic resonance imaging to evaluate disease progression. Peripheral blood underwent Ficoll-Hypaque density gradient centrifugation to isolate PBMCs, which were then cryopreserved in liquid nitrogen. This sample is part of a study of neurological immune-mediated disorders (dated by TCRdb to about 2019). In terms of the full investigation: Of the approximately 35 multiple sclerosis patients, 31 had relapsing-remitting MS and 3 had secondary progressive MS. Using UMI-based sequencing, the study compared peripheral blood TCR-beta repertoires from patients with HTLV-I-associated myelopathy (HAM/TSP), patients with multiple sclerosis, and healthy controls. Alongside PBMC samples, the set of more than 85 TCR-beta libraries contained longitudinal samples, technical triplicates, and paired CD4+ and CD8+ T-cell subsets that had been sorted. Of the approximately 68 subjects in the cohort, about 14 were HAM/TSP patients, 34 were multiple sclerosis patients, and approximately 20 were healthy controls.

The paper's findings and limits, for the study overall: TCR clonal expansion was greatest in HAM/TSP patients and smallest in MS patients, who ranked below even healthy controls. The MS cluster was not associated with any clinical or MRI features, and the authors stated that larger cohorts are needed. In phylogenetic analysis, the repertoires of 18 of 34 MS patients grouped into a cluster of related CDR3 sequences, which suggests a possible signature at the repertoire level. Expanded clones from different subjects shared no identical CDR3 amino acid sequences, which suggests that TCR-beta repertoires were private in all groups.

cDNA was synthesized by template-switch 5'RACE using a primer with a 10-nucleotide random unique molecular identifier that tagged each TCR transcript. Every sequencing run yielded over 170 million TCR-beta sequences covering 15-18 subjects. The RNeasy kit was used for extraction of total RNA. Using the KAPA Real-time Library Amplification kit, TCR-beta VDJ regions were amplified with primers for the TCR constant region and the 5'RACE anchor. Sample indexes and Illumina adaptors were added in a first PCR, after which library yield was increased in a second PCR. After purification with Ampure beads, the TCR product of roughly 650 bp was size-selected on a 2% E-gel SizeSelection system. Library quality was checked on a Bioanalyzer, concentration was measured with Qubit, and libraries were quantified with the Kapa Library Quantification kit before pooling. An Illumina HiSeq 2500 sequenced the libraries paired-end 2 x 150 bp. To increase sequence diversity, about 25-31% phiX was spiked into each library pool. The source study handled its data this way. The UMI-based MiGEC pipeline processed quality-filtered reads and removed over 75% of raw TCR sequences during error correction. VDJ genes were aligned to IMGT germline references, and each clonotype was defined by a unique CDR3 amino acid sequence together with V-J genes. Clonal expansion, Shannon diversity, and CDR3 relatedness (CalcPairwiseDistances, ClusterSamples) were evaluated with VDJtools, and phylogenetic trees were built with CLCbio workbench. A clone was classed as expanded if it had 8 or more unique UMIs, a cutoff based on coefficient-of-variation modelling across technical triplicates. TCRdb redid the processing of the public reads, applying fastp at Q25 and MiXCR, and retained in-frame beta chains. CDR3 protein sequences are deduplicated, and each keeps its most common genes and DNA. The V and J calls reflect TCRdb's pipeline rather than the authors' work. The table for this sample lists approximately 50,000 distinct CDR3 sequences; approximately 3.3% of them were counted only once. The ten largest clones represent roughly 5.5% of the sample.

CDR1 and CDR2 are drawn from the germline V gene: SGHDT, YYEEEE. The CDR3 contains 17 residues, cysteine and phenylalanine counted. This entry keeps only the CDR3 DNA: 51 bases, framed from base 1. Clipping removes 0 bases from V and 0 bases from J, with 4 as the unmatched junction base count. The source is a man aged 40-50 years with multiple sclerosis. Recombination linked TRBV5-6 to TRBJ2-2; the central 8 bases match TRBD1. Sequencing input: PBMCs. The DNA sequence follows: TGTGCCAGCAGCTTGGCGGGACAGGTCACGAACACCGGGGAGCTGTTTTTT. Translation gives CASSLAGQVTNTGELFF.